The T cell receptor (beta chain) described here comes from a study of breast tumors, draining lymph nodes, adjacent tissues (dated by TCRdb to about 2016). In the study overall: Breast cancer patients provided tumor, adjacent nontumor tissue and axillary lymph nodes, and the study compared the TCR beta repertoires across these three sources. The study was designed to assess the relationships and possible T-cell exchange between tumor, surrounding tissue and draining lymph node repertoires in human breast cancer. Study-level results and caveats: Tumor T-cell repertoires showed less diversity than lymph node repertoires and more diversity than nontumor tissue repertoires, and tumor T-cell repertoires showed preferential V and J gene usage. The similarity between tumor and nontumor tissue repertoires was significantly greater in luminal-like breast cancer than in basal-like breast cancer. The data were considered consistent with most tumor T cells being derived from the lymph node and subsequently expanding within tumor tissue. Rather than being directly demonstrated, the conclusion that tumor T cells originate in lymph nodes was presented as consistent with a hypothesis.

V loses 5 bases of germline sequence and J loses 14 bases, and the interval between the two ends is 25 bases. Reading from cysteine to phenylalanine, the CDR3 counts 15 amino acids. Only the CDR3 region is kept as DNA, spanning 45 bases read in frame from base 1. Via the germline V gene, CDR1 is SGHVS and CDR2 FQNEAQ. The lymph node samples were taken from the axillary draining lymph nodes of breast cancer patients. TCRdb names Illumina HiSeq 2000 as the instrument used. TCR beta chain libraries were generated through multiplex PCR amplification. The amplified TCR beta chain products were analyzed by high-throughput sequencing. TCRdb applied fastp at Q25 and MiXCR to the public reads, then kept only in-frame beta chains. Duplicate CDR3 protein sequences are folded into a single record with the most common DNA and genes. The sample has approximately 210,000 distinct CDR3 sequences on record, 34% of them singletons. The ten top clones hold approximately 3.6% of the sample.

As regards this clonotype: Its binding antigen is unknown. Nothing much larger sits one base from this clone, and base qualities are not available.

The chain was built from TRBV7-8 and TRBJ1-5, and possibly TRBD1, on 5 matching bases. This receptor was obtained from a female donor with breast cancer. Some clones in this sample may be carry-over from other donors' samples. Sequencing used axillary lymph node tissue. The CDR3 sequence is CASSKTSGGGYYEHF. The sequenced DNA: TGTGCCAGCAGCAAGACTAGCGGGGGGGGATACTACGAGCATTTT. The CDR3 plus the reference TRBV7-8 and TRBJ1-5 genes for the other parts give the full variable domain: GAGVSQSPRYKVAKRGQDVALRCDPISGHVSLFWYQQALGQGPEFLTYFQNEAQLDKSGLPSDRFFAERPEGSVSTLKIQRTQQEDSAVYLCASSKTSGGGYYEHFGDGTRLSIL.